A single sample gave rise to the 2 T cell receptor beta chains below, sequenced in a study of long-term antiretroviral therapy in people with HIV. At survey level, the immunoSEQ assay was run in its v3.0 version. This table comes from immunoSEQ multiplex PCR, and its TCRdb copy is limited to in-frame clones, with some not included. The sample consists of 23,000 or so clones, approximately 95% of them appearing once. The material sequenced was unsorted PBMCs, taken 7.6 years after starting antiretroviral therapy. Receptors originate from a middle-aged woman with HIV.

J is TRBJ2-6 and V is TRBV5-1, with D perhaps being TRBD1 or TRBD2 (5 bases each). Trimming took 6 bases from V and 6 from J, leaving 25 bases between them. This CDR3 region has 18 residues. CDR1 SGHRS and CDR2 YFSETQ come from the germline V gene. Written as DNA, the CDR3 is TGCGCCAGCACCGGAGCCGGACACCGGGGCGCTCCGGCCAACGTCCTGACTTTC. Amino acid sequence: CASTGAGHRGAPANVLTF.

The rearrangement uses TRBV30 and TRBJ2-7, with 11 bases matching TRBD2. The CDR3 spans 15 residues. The V gene's germline CDR1 is GTSNPN and CDR2 SVGIG (reference sequence). V trimming: 0 bases; J trimming: 6 bases; junction bases outside the gene matches: 7. The CDR3 DNA is TGTGCCTGGAGTGTATGGGCTAGCGGGGGGTTCGAGCAGTACTTC. Translation gives CAWSVWASGGFEQYF.